This TCR beta chain is drawn from a study of blood T cells in healthy people across ages. Then a second PCR, running about 6 to 12 cycles, was carried out with a sample-barcoded 5' primer and a J-beta primer mix. Via MiXCR, TCRdb re-called the 5' RACE reads, giving one row per CDR3 protein. The profile shows some 1.5 million distinct CDR3 sequences, 25% to 30% of them singletons. This CDR3 has 16 amino acids. Trimming stripped 5 bases from V and 2 bases from J, with 16 bases between. CDR1 is MNHNS and CDR2 is SASEGT in the germline V gene. Sequencing was carried out using blood. This sequence joins TRBV6-1 and TRBJ1-3, with D possibly TRBD1 on 5 matching bases. The receptor's source is a woman in her 30s in good health. CDR3 residues: CASSSGTPNTGNTIYF. CDR3 nucleotide sequence: TGTGCCAGCAGTTCCGGGACTCCTAACACTGGAAACACCATATATTTT.